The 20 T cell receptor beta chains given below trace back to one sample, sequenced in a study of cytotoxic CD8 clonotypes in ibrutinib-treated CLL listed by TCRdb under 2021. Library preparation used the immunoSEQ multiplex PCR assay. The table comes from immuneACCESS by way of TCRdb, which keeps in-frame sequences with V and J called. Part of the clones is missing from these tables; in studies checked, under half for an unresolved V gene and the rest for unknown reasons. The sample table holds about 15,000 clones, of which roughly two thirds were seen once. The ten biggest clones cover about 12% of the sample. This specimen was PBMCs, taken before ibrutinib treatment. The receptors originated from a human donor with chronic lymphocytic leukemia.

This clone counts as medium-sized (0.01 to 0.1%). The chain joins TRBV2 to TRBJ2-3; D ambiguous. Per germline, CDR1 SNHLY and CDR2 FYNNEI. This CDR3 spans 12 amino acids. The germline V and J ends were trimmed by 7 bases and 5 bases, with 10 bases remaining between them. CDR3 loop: CASNLLVDTQYF. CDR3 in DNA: TGTGCCAGCAACTTACTGGTAGATACGCAGTATTTT.

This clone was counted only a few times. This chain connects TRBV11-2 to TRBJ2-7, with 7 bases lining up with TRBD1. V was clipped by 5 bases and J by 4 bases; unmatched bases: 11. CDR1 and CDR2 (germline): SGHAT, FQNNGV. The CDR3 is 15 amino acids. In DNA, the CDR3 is TGTGCCAGCAGCCGCAGAATGGGACAGCCTTACGAGCAGTACGTC. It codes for CASSRRMGQPYEQYV.

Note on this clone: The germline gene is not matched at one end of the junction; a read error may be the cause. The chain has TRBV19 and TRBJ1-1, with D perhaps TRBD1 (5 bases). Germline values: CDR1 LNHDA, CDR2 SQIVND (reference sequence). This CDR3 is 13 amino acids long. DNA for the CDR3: TGTGCCAGTAGTTTAGACAGCTACACTGAAGCTTTCTTT. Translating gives CASSLDSYTEAFF.

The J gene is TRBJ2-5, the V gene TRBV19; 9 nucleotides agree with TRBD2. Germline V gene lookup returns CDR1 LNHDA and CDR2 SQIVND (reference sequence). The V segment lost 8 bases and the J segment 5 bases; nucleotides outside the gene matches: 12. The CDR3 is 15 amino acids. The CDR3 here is CASDSGSGFRETQYF. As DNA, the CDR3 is TGTGCCAGTGATAGCGGGAGTGGGTTCAGGGAGACCCAGTACTTC.

CDR3 sequence reads: CATSRFRAVNTEAFF. In DNA, the CDR3 is TGTGCCACCAGCAGATTCCGGGCAGTCAACACTGAAGCTTTCTTT. The rearrangement links TRBV15 to TRBJ1-1; D remains ambiguous. Germline lookup yields CDR1 LNHNV and CDR2 YYDKDF (reference sequence). With 2 bases removed from V and 2 bases from J, the gap between germline ends came to 12 bases. CDR3 size: 15 residues.

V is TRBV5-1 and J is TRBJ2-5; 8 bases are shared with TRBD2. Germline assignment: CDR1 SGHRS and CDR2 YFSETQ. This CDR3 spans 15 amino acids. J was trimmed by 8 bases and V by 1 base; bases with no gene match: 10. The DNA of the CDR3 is TGCGCCAGCAGCTTGTCCGGGGGGGACGAGGGAACCCAGTACTTC. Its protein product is CASSLSGGDEGTQYF.

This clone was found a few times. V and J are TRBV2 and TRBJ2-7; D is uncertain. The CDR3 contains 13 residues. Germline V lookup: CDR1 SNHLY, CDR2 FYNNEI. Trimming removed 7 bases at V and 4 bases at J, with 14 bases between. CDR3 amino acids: CASTFQPRYEQYV. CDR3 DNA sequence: TGTGCCAGCACCTTCCAGCCCAGATACGAGCAGTACGTC.

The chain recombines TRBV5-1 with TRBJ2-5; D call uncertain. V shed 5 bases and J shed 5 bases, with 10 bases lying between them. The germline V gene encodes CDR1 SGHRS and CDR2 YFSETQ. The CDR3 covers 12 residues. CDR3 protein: CASSEDYETQYF. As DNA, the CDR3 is TGCGCCAGCAGTGAGGATTACGAGACCCAGTACTTC.

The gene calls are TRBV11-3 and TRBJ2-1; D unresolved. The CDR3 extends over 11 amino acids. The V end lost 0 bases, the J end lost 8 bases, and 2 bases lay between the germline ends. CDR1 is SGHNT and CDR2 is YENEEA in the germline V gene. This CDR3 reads CASSLEHEQFF. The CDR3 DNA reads TGTGCCAGCAGCTTAGAGCATGAGCAGTTCTTC.

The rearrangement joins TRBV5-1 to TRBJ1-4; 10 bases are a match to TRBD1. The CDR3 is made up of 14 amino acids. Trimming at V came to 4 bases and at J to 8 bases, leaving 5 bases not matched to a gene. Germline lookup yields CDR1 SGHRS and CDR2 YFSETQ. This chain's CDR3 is CASSPGTGVEKLFF. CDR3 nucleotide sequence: TGCGCCAGCAGCCCGGGGACAGGGGTCGAAAAACTGTTTTTT.

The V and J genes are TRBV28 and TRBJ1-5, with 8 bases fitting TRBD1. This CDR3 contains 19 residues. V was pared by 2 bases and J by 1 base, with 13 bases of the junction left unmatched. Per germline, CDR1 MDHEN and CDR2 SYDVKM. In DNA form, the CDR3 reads TGTGCCAGCAGTTTAAGACAGGGGCGTTGGTTGGGGAGCAATCAGCCCCAGCATTTT. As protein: CASSLRQGRWLGSNQPQHF.

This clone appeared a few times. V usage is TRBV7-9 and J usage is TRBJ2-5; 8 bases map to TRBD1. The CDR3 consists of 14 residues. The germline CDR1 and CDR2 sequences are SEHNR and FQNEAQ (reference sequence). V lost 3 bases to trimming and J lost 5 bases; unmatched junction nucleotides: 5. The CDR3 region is CASSLGRGHETQYF. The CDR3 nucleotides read TGTGCCAGCAGCTTGGGCAGGGGGCATGAGACCCAGTACTTC.

This chain's CDR3 is CASSFGTSGGPPNEQFF. The DNA of the CDR3 is TGCGCCAGCAGCTTCGGGACTAGCGGGGGCCCACCTAATGAGCAGTTCTTC. The chain has TRBV5-1 and TRBJ2-1, with 14 bases identical to TRBD2. V shed 2 bases and J 7 bases; nucleotides not matched to a gene: 8. This CDR3 contains 17 residues. The germline gives CDR1 SGHRS, CDR2 YFSETQ.

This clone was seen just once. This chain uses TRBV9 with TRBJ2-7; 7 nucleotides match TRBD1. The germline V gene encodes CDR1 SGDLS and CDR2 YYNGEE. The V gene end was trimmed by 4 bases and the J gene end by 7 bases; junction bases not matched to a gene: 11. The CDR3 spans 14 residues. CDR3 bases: TGTGCCAGCAGCCCAGGGGGTTGGTCGCATGAGCAGTACTTC. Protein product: CASSPGGWSHEQYF.

As DNA, the CDR3 is TGTGCCTGGAGAGGGCTGAGTGCCTACAATGAGCAGTTCTTC. Amino acids: CAWRGLSAYNEQFF. V and J are TRBV30 and TRBJ2-1, with D hard to call. This CDR3 contains 14 residues. CDR1 GTSNPN and CDR2 SVGIG come from the germline V gene (reference sequence). V lost 3 bases and J lost 2, with 11 bases in between.

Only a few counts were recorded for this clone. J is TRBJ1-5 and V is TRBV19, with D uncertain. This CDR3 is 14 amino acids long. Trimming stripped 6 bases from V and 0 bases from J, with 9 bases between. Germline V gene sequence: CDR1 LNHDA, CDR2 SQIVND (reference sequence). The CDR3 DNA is TGTGCCAGTAGGGGGTCCTATAGCAATCAGCCCCAGCATTTT. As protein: CASRGSYSNQPQHF.

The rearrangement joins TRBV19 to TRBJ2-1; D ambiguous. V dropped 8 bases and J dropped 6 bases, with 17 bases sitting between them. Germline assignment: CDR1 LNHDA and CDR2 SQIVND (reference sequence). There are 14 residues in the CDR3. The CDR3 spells CASRQPLRSNEQFF. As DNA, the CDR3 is TGTGCCAGTCGACAACCTTTGCGCTCCAATGAGCAGTTCTTC.

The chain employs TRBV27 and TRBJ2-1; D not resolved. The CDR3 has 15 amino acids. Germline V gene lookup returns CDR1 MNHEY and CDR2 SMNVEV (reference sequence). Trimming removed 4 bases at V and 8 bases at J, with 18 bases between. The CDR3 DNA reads TGTGCCAGCAGTTCTACCAGCAATGTAATCCATGAGCAGTTCTTC. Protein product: CASSSTSNVIHEQFF.

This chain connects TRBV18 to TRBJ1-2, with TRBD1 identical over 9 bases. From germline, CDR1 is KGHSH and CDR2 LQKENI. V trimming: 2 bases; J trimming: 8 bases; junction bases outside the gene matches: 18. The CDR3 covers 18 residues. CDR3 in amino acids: CASSPGPGQGIYWIGYTF. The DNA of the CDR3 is TGTGCCAGCTCACCAGGGCCGGGACAGGGTATTTATTGGATAGGCTACACCTTC.

In DNA form, the CDR3 reads TGTGCCAGCAGCTTAGGGGCCGGGACTTACACAGATACGCAGTATTTT. This gives the protein CASSLGAGTYTDTQYF. The chain combines TRBV7-6 with TRBJ2-3, with D possibly being TRBD2 (6 bases). From germline, CDR1 is SGHVS and CDR2 FNYEAQ. The CDR3 extends over 16 amino acids. V gave up 1 base and J gave up 2 bases, with 13 bases separating them.